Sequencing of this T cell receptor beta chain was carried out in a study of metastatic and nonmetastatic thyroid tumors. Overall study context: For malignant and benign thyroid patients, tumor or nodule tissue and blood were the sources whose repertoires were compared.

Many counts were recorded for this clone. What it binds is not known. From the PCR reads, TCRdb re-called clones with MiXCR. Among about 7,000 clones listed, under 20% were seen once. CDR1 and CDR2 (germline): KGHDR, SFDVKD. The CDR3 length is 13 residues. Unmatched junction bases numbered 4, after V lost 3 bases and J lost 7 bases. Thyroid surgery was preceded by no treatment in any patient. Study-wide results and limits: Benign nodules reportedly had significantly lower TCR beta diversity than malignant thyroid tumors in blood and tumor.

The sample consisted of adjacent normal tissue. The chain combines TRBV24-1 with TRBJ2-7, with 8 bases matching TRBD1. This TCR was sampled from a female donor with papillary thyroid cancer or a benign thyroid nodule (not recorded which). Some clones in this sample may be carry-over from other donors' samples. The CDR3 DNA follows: TGTGCCACCAGTGATAGGACAGGGCTTGAGCAGTACTTC. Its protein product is CATSDRTGLEQYF.